This TCR beta chain was sequenced during a study of identical twins. As concerns this clonotype: No antigen is known for it.

General study points: The study reached conclusions through statistical analysis that was cross-sectional, not following the same donors.

Trimming stripped 3 bases from V and 7 bases from J, with 13 bases between. There are 13 residues in the CDR3. CDR1 and CDR2 (germline): MNHEY, SMNVEV (reference sequence). MiXCR was run by TCRdb on the 5' RACE reads, yielding one entry per CDR3 protein. Of roughly 1.6 million distinct CDR3 sequences detected, about 32% appear once; the ten largest clones hold about 0.25%. Sequences were obtained from cord blood. This TCR derives from a newborn girl in good health. The J gene is TRBJ2-7, the V gene TRBV27; D may be TRBD1 (6 bases). The CDR3 nucleotides read TGTGCCAGCAGTTTTCCAGGGGATCGGGAGCAGTACTTC. It yields the protein CASSFPGDREQYF.